The 3 T cell receptor beta chains in this list originate from one sample, sequenced in a study of blood T cell repertoires in COVID-19. Profiled with immunoSEQ multiplex PCR; TCRdb holds only in-frame clones, not every one. The sample lists roughly 160,000 clones, 75% to 90% occurring once. The sequenced material came from PBMCs or T cells enriched from blood (not recorded which). The receptors come from a woman aged 60-75 years who had recovered from COVID-19.

The genes are TRBV10-3 and TRBJ2-7; 8 bases align to TRBD1. The J segment lost 6 bases and the V segment lost 2 bases, leaving 6 bases of the junction unmatched. The CDR3 runs 14 residues. Per the germline V gene, CDR1 is ENHRY and CDR2 is SYGVKD. The CDR3 spells CAISERQGKSEQYF. The CDR3 nucleotides are TGTGCCATCAGTGAGCGACAGGGGAAGAGCGAGCAGTACTTC.

CDR3 DNA: TGTGCCAGCAGTGAATTATGGGGACAGAGCAACACCGGGGAGCTGTTTTTT. Its translation is CASSELWGQSNTGELFF. V is TRBV6-1 and J is TRBJ2-2; TRBD1 matches 7 bases. This CDR3 comprises 17 residues. CDR1 is MNHNS, CDR2 SASEGT, per germline. The junction had 8 bases not matched to a gene; V was cut back by 2 bases and J by 2 bases.

The gene calls are TRBV7-2 and TRBJ2-1; 13 nucleotides align to TRBD2. V lost 3 bases and J lost 4; bases outside the gene matches: 6. The CDR3 totals 17 residues. Germline-derived CDR1 and CDR2 are SGHTA and FQGNSA. The CDR3 reads CASSFTSGLAGYNEQFF. The CDR3 nucleotides are TGTGCCAGCAGCTTCACTTCGGGACTAGCGGGGTACAATGAGCAGTTCTTC.